One sample yielded the 31 T cell receptor beta chains listed below, sequenced in a study of identical twins. TCRdb recomputed calls from the 5' RACE reads with MiXCR, one row per CDR3 protein. The sample has about 170 distinct CDR3 sequences, over 85% seen once. The material sequenced was memory (CD45RO+) T cells sorted from blood. The origin of the receptors is a woman younger than 30 in good health. This table probably holds off-target reads from a library built for another chain.

The gene calls are TRBV6-2 or TRBV6-3 and TRBJ1-2; 7 nucleotides align to TRBD1. V lost 7 bases, J lost 3 bases, and 5 bases stayed unmatched. The CDR3 has 13 residues. Germline CDR1 reads MNHEY; CDR2 reads SVGEGT. The CDR3 nucleotides are TGTGCCAGCACGAGGGGGCAGTACTATGGCTACACCTTC. Translation gives CASTRGQYYGYTF.

This chain joins TRBV29-1 and TRBJ2-5; 9 nucleotides line up with TRBD1. This CDR3 comprises 12 residues. The junction had 4 bases not matched to a gene; V was cut back by 7 bases and J by 4 bases. From germline, CDR1 is SQVTM and CDR2 ANQGSEA. DNA for the CDR3: TGCAGCGGATACAGGGGGCGAGAGACCCAGTACTTC. It encodes CSGYRGRETQYF.

V is TRBV28 and J is TRBJ2-7; D might be TRBD1 (5 bases). V lost 5 bases, J lost 2 bases, and 13 bases lay in between. Germline lookup yields CDR1 MDHEN and CDR2 SYDVKM. CDR3 length: 14 residues. The CDR3 region has the DNA TGTGCCAGCAGTCCAGACAGCCTAGCCTACGAGCAGTACTTC. Translated: CASSPDSLAYEQYF.

Here the CDR3 reads CASSETVQAGEQYF. CDR3 nucleotides: TGCGCCAGCAGTGAGACGGTCCAGGCGGGCGAGCAGTACTTC. The rearrangement links TRBV12-1 to TRBJ2-7; the table assigns TRBD2, which was not confirmed against the DNA. TRBV12-1 is a documented pseudogene. CDR3 length: 14 amino acids.

The genes are TRBV29-1 and TRBJ2-3; tentatively, D is TRBD2 (6 bases). CDR3 length equals 15 residues. V lost 4 bases and J 10 bases, leaving 24 bases between the germline ends. Germline CDR1 and CDR2: SQVTM and ANQGSEA. The chain's CDR3 is CSVGEAHVSPHAQYF. The CDR3 DNA reads as TGCAGCGTTGGGGAGGCCCACGTTAGCCCTCATGCGCAGTATTTT.

The chain employs TRBV28 and TRBJ1-6, with 10 bases matching TRBD1. CDR1 and CDR2 from the germline V gene are MDHEN and SYDVKM. The length of the CDR3 is 20 residues. Germline trimming cut 5 bases from V and 4 bases from J; bases unmatched to any gene: 17. The CDR3 loop reads CASSPQPGTGATPYNSPLHF. The CDR3 region has the DNA TGTGCCAGCAGTCCGCAACCCGGGACAGGGGCCACTCCTTATAATTCACCCCTCCACTTT.

The J gene is TRBJ2-2, the V gene TRBV6-2 or TRBV6-3; possible D gene TRBD2, 5 bases. Germline V lookup: CDR1 MNHEY, CDR2 SVGEGT. Trimming cost V 0 bases and J 3 bases, with 5 bases left between them. The CDR3 totals 14 residues. The CDR3: CASSYSLDTGELFF. The CDR3 DNA reads TGTGCCAGCAGTTACTCACTAGACACCGGGGAGCTGTTTTTT.

The rearrangement uses TRBV2 and TRBJ2-2; D is unclear. Trimming took off 10 bases at V and 0 bases at J, with 12 bases between the two ends. The CDR3 contains 14 residues. Germline CDR1 SNHLY, CDR2 FYNNEI. This CDR3 is CATLRDANTGELFF. DNA for the CDR3: TGTGCCACACTTAGAGACGCGAACACCGGGGAGCTGTTTTTT.

The rearrangement links TRBV15 to TRBJ1-1, with no clear D. Germline V CDR1 and CDR2: LNHNV, YYDKDF (reference sequence). There are 14 residues in the CDR3. V was cut by 0 bases and J by 1 base, with 6 bases left in between. The CDR3 region is CATSRDLRNTEAFF. CDR3 in DNA: TGTGCCACCAGCAGAGATTTACGGAACACTGAAGCTTTCTTT. The full variable domain, completed using reference TRBV15 and TRBJ1-1, is DAMVIQNPRYQVTQFGKPVTLSCSQTLNHNVMYWYQQKSSQAPKLLFHYYDKDFNNEADTPDNFQSRRPNTSFCFLDIRSPGLGDTAMYLCATSRDLRNTEAFFGQGTRLTVV.

The genes are TRBV2 and TRBJ2-1; D perhaps matches TRBD1 (5 bases). V lost 5 bases and J lost 4, with 12 bases in between. The CDR3 has 14 amino acids. Germline values: CDR1 SNHLY, CDR2 FYNNEI. The CDR3 is CASSLRVQYNEQFF. The CDR3 DNA reads TGTGCCAGCAGTCTCAGGGTGCAGTACAATGAGCAGTTCTTC.

The chain couples TRBV15 to TRBJ2-5; no definite D call. This CDR3 has 15 residues. Trimming pared 0 bases from V and 1 base from J, leaving 9 bases between. The germline gives CDR1 LNHNV, CDR2 YYDKDF (reference sequence). CDR3 in amino acids: CATSREENPQETQYF. The CDR3 coding sequence is TGTGCCACCAGCAGAGAAGAAAACCCCCAAGAGACCCAGTACTTC.

The CDR3 nucleotides read TGTGCCAGCAGCTTCACTGGGTCACAAGAGACCCAGTACTTC. This encodes CASSFTGSQETQYF. The rearrangement uses TRBV7-9 and TRBJ2-5; no reliable D call. Germline CDR1 and CDR2: SEHNR and FQNEAQ (reference sequence). Trimming removed 3 bases at V and 2 bases at J, with 10 bases between. This CDR3 spans 14 amino acids.

The sample holds a few counts of this clonotype. The chain is built from TRBV7-6 and TRBJ2-1; no clear D. The germline V gene has CDR1 SGHVS and CDR2 FNYEAQ. V was shortened by 2 bases and J by 4 bases, with 6 bases between the two germline ends. The CDR3 is 13 amino acids. CDR3 residues: CASSLSTYNEQFF. DNA of the CDR3: TGTGCCAGCAGCTTATCCACGTACAATGAGCAGTTCTTC.

CDR3 loop: CASCRDRDNSPLHF. CDR3 DNA: TGTGCCAGCTGCCGGGACAGGGATAATTCACCCCTCCACTTT. This sequence joins TRBV2 and TRBJ1-6, with 9 bases that match TRBD1. The germline V gene has CDR1 SNHLY and CDR2 FYNNEI. J was trimmed by 5 bases and V by 8 bases; bases with no gene match: 4. This CDR3 is 14 amino acids long.

This clonotype was seen once. This sequence joins TRBV20-1 and TRBJ2-5; 7 bases align to TRBD1. V was clipped by 6 bases and J by 0 bases; unmatched bases: 7. CDR3 length equals 14 residues. Germline CDR1 and CDR2: DFQATT and SNEGSKA (reference sequence). CDR3 coding DNA: TGCAGTGCAACCGACAGGGTTTACCAAGAGACCCAGTACTTC. This encodes CSATDRVYQETQYF.

This clonotype has only one observation. The CDR3 reads CAIKREGYNEQFF. The DNA for the CDR3 is TGTGCCATTAAGCGGGAGGGCTACAATGAGCAGTTCTTC. The V call is TRBV10-3, the J call TRBJ2-1; 10 nucleotides line up with TRBD2. Looked up from germline, CDR1 is ENHRY and CDR2 is SYGVKD. Losses at the gene ends were 9 bases for V and 3 bases for J; bases not matched to a gene: 2. The CDR3 spans 13 residues.

The J gene is TRBJ2-7, the V gene TRBV5-6, with TRBD1 matching over 9 bases. After removal of 4 bases from V and 4 bases from J, the junction contained 6 bases not matched to a gene. The CDR3 spans 14 residues. CDR1 is SGHDT and CDR2 is YYEEEE in the germline V gene. The DNA for the CDR3 is TGTGCCAGCAGCCCGACAGGGGGGTGGTACGAGCAGTACTTC. This translates into CASSPTGGWYEQYF.

The V and J genes are TRBV6-2 or TRBV6-3 and TRBJ2-1; TRBD1 aligns across 7 bases. Germline CDR1 is MNHEY and CDR2 is SVGEGT. J lost 5 bases, V lost 5 bases, and 12 bases had no gene match. This CDR3 is 16 amino acids long. The CDR3 sequence: CASSDDREYTHNEQFF. The CDR3 DNA follows: TGTGCCAGCAGTGACGACAGGGAATATACCCACAATGAGCAGTTCTTC.

For this clonotype: One junction end does not reproduce the germline sequence, and a read error may be involved. This sequence joins TRBV27 and TRBJ2-6; D is ambiguous. Germline V lookup: CDR1 MNHEY, CDR2 SMNVEV (reference sequence). The CDR3 covers 15 residues. This CDR3 reads CASSSPDSRANVLTF. For the CDR3, the DNA is TGTGCCAGCAGTTCCCCTGACTCTAGGGCCAACGTCCTGACTTTC.

The rearrangement links TRBV6-2 or TRBV6-3 to TRBJ1-5, with D unclear. Trimming removed 5 bases at V and 5 bases at J, with 13 bases between. From germline, CDR1 is MNHEY and CDR2 SVGEGT. The length of the CDR3 is 14 residues. CDR3 sequence (DNA): TGTGCCAGCAGTACCGCGGCGGGCGATCAGCCCCAGCATTTT. This codes for CASSTAAGDQPQHF.

The V gene is TRBV19, the J gene TRBJ2-3; TRBD1 might be the D (6 bases). V lost 7 bases, J lost 0 bases, and 11 bases lay in between. There are 14 residues in the CDR3. CDR1 and CDR2 (germline): LNHDA, SQIVND (reference sequence). The CDR3 protein is CASTPGASTDTQYF. CDR3 DNA: TGTGCCAGTACCCCAGGGGCCAGCACAGATACGCAGTATTTT.

This chain joins TRBV6-4 and TRBJ2-1; D gene unclear. Trimming pared 0 bases from V and 8 bases from J, leaving 14 bases between. This CDR3 is 15 amino acids long. From germline, CDR1 is MRHNA and CDR2 SNTAGT. The CDR3 region is CASSDSISTVDEQFF. The DNA for the CDR3 is TGTGCCAGCAGTGACTCAATCTCTACCGTCGATGAGCAGTTCTTC.

The V gene is TRBV4-3, the J gene TRBJ1-1; D gene ambiguous. Germline assignment: CDR1 LGHNA and CDR2 YSLEER. This CDR3 has 14 amino acids. V was trimmed by 0 bases and J by 9 bases, leaving 14 bases between them. The CDR3 reads CASSQDRATRQAFF. The DNA of the CDR3 is TGCGCCAGCAGCCAAGATAGGGCGACTCGTCAAGCTTTCTTT.

V gene TRBV6-1 combines with J gene TRBJ2-2; 7 bases match TRBD1. Germline lookup yields CDR1 MNHNS and CDR2 SASEGT. The length of the CDR3 is 14 residues. The J segment lost 4 bases and the V segment lost 7 bases, leaving 6 bases of the junction unmatched. In nucleotides, the CDR3 is TGTGCCAGCACCGACAGGGCCACCACCGGGGAGCTGTTTTTT. Translated, it gives CASTDRATTGELFF.

J is TRBJ2-7 and V is TRBV6-2 or TRBV6-3; D may be TRBD1 or TRBD2 (5 bases each). V dropped 8 bases and J dropped 3 bases, with 17 bases sitting between them. Germline CDR1 and CDR2: MNHEY and SVGEGT. The CDR3 consists of 14 residues. The CDR3 DNA sequence: TGTGCCAGCCTGGGGACCTCCGGCATCTACGAGCAGTACTTC. Its protein is CASLGTSGIYEQYF.

This clonotype was recorded a few times. This chain uses TRBV27 with TRBJ1-5; TRBD1 might be the D (6 bases). CDR3 size: 12 residues. Trimming took off 6 bases at V and 8 bases at J, with 11 bases between the two ends. Germline loops: CDR1 MNHEY, CDR2 SMNVEV (reference sequence). CDR3 in amino acids: CASRGGGEPQHF. The CDR3 bases are TGTGCCAGCAGGGGGGGCGGGGAGCCCCAGCATTTT.

This sequence joins TRBV20-1 and TRBJ2-1; no definite D call. The CDR3 loop spans 13 amino acids. V gave up 2 bases and J gave up 6 bases, with 11 bases separating them. Germline CDR1 reads DFQATT; CDR2 reads SNEGSKA (reference sequence). CDR3: CSARKTHPNEQFF. The CDR3 DNA reads as TGCAGTGCTAGAAAGACCCACCCCAATGAGCAGTTCTTC.

V and J are TRBV11-2 and TRBJ2-4; 14 bases are a match to TRBD2. CDR1 is SGHAT, CDR2 FQNNGV, per germline. CDR3 length: 18 amino acids. The V gene end was trimmed by 2 bases and the J gene end by 0 bases; junction bases not matched to a gene: 3. DNA for the CDR3: TGTGCCAGCAGCTTACGGGGACTAGCGGGAGAAGCCAAAAACATTCAGTACTTC. Amino acids: CASSLRGLAGEAKNIQYF.

J is TRBJ2-4 and V is TRBV9, with D perhaps matching TRBD1 (6 bases). Deletions cut 3 bases from V and 3 bases from J, with 10 bases between. The CDR3 contains 14 residues. Germline-derived CDR1 and CDR2 are SGDLS and YYNGEE. The CDR3 region has the DNA TGTGCCAGCAGCGCCTCGGACAGCAAAAACATTCAGTACTTC. Translating it yields CASSASDSKNIQYF.

J is TRBJ2-2 and V is TRBV29-1; D may be TRBD1 (6 bases). CDR3 size: 12 residues. V gave up 7 bases and J gave up 5 bases, with 11 bases separating them. Germline CDR1 is SQVTM and CDR2 is ANQGSEA. For the CDR3, the DNA is TGCAGCGGGGGGACACGAACCGGGGAGCTGTTTTTT. Its translation is CSGGTRTGELFF.

The chain links TRBV30 to TRBJ2-6; D unresolved. The CDR3 is made up of 17 amino acids. The germline gives CDR1 GTSNPN, CDR2 SVGIG (reference sequence). Trimming pared 1 base from V and 0 bases from J, leaving 13 bases between. DNA of the CDR3: TGTGCCTGGAGTGGTCGAGACCATTACTCTGGGGCCAACGTCCTGACTTTC. This codes for CAWSGRDHYSGANVLTF.